Below are 18 T cell receptor beta chains sequenced from a single sample in a study of CD8+ T cells in alopecia areata. Reverse transcription of extracted RNA yielded cDNA, which provided the sequencing template. TCRdb's copy holds only in-frame clones and misses some; the assay was immunoSEQ multiplex PCR. This sample has some 210,000 clones, with 66% found just once. The treatment: oral pan-JAK inhibitor, 5-10 mg twice daily. The specimen was CD4+ T cells sorted from blood, collected at week 44, from a patient treated with tofacitinib. The receptors were sampled from a human donor with alopecia areata.

The chain is built from TRBV7-3 and TRBJ2-1; the match to TRBD2 covers 7 bases. The germline gives CDR1 SGHTA, CDR2 FQGTGA. The CDR3 contains 17 residues. The V gene end was trimmed by 0 bases and the J gene end by 7 bases; junction bases not matched to a gene: 12. Here the CDR3 DNA reads TGTGCCAGCAGCTTAACGGGCTATGCGGGGGTGATAAATGAGCAGTTCTTC. Protein product: CASSLTGYAGVINEQFF.

This clone was seen only once. V is TRBV27 and J is TRBJ2-3; TRBD1 matches at 12 bases. The V gene's germline CDR1 is MNHEY and CDR2 SMNVEV (reference sequence). This CDR3 contains 19 residues. V shed 4 bases, J shed 2 bases, and the junction held 13 bases outside the gene matches. The CDR3: CASSSRDRGRIYHTDTQYF. The DNA of the CDR3 is TGTGCCAGCAGTTCCCGGGACAGGGGGCGTATTTATCACACAGATACGCAGTATTTT.

The rearrangement links TRBV7-2 to TRBJ2-3; D might be TRBD2 (6 bases). The CDR3 contains 14 residues. V lost 5 bases to trimming and J lost 2 bases, with 11 bases between them. Germline CDR1 reads SGHTA; CDR2 reads FQGNSA. This CDR3 reads CASSPRDSTDTQYF. CDR3 nucleotide sequence: TGTGCCAGCAGCCCCCGGGACTCCACAGATACGCAGTATTTT.

The V and J genes are TRBV15 and TRBJ2-6; unclear D gene. V was trimmed by 0 bases and J by 0 bases, leaving 9 bases between them. This CDR3 region has 17 residues. Germline lookup yields CDR1 LNHNV and CDR2 YYDKDF (reference sequence). As DNA, the CDR3 is TGTGCCACCAGCAGAGAACTCACGAACTCTGGGGCCAACGTCCTGACTTTC. Amino acid sequence: CATSRELTNSGANVLTF. Filled out from reference TRBV15 and TRBJ2-6, the complete variable domain reads DAMVIQNPRYQVTQFGKPVTLSCSQTLNHNVMYWYQQKSSQAPKLLFHYYDKDFNNEADTPDNFQSRRPNTSFCFLDIRSPGLGDTAMYLCATSRELTNSGANVLTFGAGSRLTVL.

The CDR3 DNA reads TGTGCCAGCAGCCGAAGGTTGGGACCGGCGAACACCGGGGAGCTGTTTTTT. This sequence encodes CASSRRLGPANTGELFF. The chain carries TRBV7-9 and TRBJ2-2; D is perhaps TRBD1 or TRBD2 (5 bases each). Germline-derived CDR1 and CDR2 are SEHNR and FQNEAQ (reference sequence). The CDR3 totals 17 residues. V was pared by 5 bases and J by 0 bases, with 16 bases between.

This clone was observed a single time. V gene TRBV5-6 combines with J gene TRBJ1-2; TRBD1 agrees at 10 bases. Germline values: CDR1 SGHDT, CDR2 YYEEEE. The CDR3 spans 16 residues. J was trimmed by 4 bases and V by 4 bases; bases with no gene match: 10. CDR3 bases: TGTGCCAGCAGCGCAGACAGGGGGCGACAAGGCTATGGCTACACCTTC. This encodes CASSADRGRQGYGYTF. Using reference TRBV5-6 and TRBJ1-2 for the parts outside the CDR3, the full variable domain is DAGVTQSPTHLIKTRGQQVTLRCSPKSGHDTVSWYQQALGQGPQFIFQYYEEEERQRGNFPDRFSGHQFPNYSSELNVNALLLGDSALYLCASSADRGRQGYGYTFGSGTRLTVV.

The chain links TRBV6-5 to TRBJ1-2; D is ambiguous. The ends were cut back, 0 bases at V and 7 bases at J, with 12 bases in the middle. The V gene's germline CDR1 is MNHEY and CDR2 SVGAGI. This CDR3 has 14 residues. The DNA of the CDR3 is TGTGCCAGCAGTTACTCGGGCAAATCCGCTGGCTACACCTTC. Translating it yields CASSYSGKSAGYTF.

This clone has just a few counts. Here the CDR3 reads CASKSPQRGTNEQFF. The CDR3 nucleotides are TGTGCCAGCAAGAGCCCCCAAAGGGGAACCAATGAGCAGTTCTTC. V gene TRBV2 combines with J gene TRBJ2-1; maybe TRBD1 (5 bases). In germline, CDR1 is SNHLY, CDR2 FYNNEI. Trimming took 7 bases from V and 6 from J, leaving 19 bases between them. This CDR3 is 15 amino acids long. The entire variable domain, with the rest obtained from reference TRBV2 and TRBJ2-1, is as follows: EPEVTQTPSHQVTQMGQEVILRCVPISNHLYFYWYRQILGQKVEFLVSFYNNEISEKSEIFDDQFSVERPDGSNFTLKIRSTKLEDSAMYFCASKSPQRGTNEQFFGPGTRLTVL.

This rearrangement joins TRBV4-3 to TRBJ2-7; D is unresolved. The CDR3 consists of 14 residues. Germline CDR1 LGHNA, CDR2 YSLEER. V shed 0 bases and J shed 4 bases, with 10 bases lying between them. The CDR3: CASSQEGSSYEQYF. For the CDR3, the DNA is TGCGCCAGCAGCCAAGAAGGTAGCAGTTACGAGCAGTACTTC.

This chain connects TRBV29-1 to TRBJ1-5; D uncertain. This CDR3 is built from 14 residues. The germline CDR1 and CDR2 sequences are SQVTM and ANQGSEA. Trimming left V 4 bases short and J 2 bases short, with 12 bases between. The CDR3 nucleotides are TGCAGCGTTGCGGGTGACACTCGCAATCAGCCCCAGCATTTT. This codes for CSVAGDTRNQPQHF.

J is TRBJ1-2 and V is TRBV29-1; the D gene is possibly TRBD1 (6 bases). CDR1 and CDR2 from the germline V gene are SQVTM and ANQGSEA. V lost 4 bases to trimming and J lost 3 bases, with 18 bases between them. CDR3 length: 15 residues. CDR3 bases: TGCAGCGTTGGCCCAAATGGGGGGCGCGACTATGGCTACACCTTC. It specifies CSVGPNGGRDYGYTF.

In regard to this clone: A junction end diverges from the germline sequence, so it may reflect a read error. This specimen includes other DNA sequences encoding the same CDR3. The chain is built from TRBV29-1 and TRBJ1-1; D is unclear. Germline V gene data show CDR1 as SQVTM and CDR2 as ANQGSEA. The CDR3 is 13 residues long. As DNA, the CDR3 is TGCAGCGTTGCCCGTAAACTGAACACTGAGGCTTTCTTT. Protein: CSVARKLNTEAFF. Supplemented by reference TRBV29-1 and TRBJ1-1, the full variable domain reads SAVISQKPSRDICQRGTSLTIQCQVDSQVTMMFWYRQQPGQSLTLIATANQGSEATYESGFVIDKFPISRPNLTFSTLTVSNMSPEDSSIYLCSVARKLNTEAFFGQGTRLTVV.

This chain links TRBV7-2 with TRBJ2-3; D is possibly TRBD1 (6 bases). The ends were cut back, 4 bases at V and 0 bases at J, with 8 bases in the middle. Germline-derived CDR1 and CDR2 are SGHTA and FQGNSA. The CDR3 length is 14 residues. The CDR3 bases are TGTGCCAGCAGCTGGGACACCAGCACAGATACGCAGTATTTT. It is translated as CASSWDTSTDTQYF. Combining the CDR3 with reference TRBV7-2 and TRBJ2-3 gives the whole variable domain GAGVSQSPSNKVTEKGKDVELRCDPISGHTALYWYRQSLGQGLEFLIYFQGNSAPDKSGLPSDRFSAERTGGSVSTLTIQRTQQEDSAVYLCASSWDTSTDTQYFGPGTRLTVL.

This clone was observed a few times. The CDR3, as DNA: TGTGCCAGCAGCCGTCTACCAACTAATGAAAAACTGTTTTTT. Amino acids: CASSRLPTNEKLFF. V is TRBV7-8 and J is TRBJ1-4; D gene unclear. Germline V gives CDR1 SGHVS, CDR2 FQNEAQ. Trimming shortened V by 5 bases and J by 0 bases, and 7 bases separated the two germline ends. The CDR3 is 14 amino acids.

V is TRBV30 and J is TRBJ1-1, with 10 bases identical to TRBD1. The germline gives CDR1 GTSNPN, CDR2 SVGIG (reference sequence). This CDR3 has 13 residues. The V segment lost 3 bases and the J segment 4 bases; nucleotides outside the gene matches: 2. The CDR3 spells CAWRWTGGTEAFF. CDR3 nucleotide sequence: TGTGCCTGGAGGTGGACAGGGGGCACTGAAGCTTTCTTT.

The V and J genes are TRBV5-6 and TRBJ2-1; 11 bases match TRBD2. The V and J ends lost 7 bases and 4 bases, in that order; junction bases with no gene match: 10. Germline assignment: CDR1 SGHDT and CDR2 YYEEEE. The CDR3 has 16 amino acids. This CDR3 is CASGGSGGAQYNEQFF. In DNA form, the CDR3 reads TGTGCCAGCGGTGGTAGCGGGGGGGCTCAGTACAATGAGCAGTTCTTC.

The chain links TRBV2 to TRBJ1-1; unclear D gene. With 5 bases removed from V and 5 bases from J, the gap between germline ends came to 18 bases. From germline, CDR1 is SNHLY and CDR2 FYNNEI. The CDR3 has 15 residues. CDR3 coding DNA: TGTGCCAGCAGTCAAGAAATGACAACAACGACTGAAGCTTTCTTT. Its translation is CASSQEMTTTTEAFF. The full variable domain, its missing parts supplied by reference TRBV2 and TRBJ1-1, is EPEVTQTPSHQVTQMGQEVILRCVPISNHLYFYWYRQILGQKVEFLVSFYNNEISEKSEIFDDQFSVERPDGSNFTLKIRSTKLEDSAMYFCASSQEMTTTTEAFFGQGTRLTVV.

The CDR3 sequence: CASSRGQLNLETQYF. The CDR3 DNA is TGTGCCAGCAGCCGGGGACAGCTCAATCTGGAGACCCAGTACTTC. V gene TRBV5-6 combines with J gene TRBJ2-5, with TRBD1 matching 7 bases. Germline CDR1 and CDR2: SGHDT and YYEEEE. J lost 5 bases, V lost 4 bases, and 11 bases had no gene match. The CDR3 extends over 15 amino acids.